This entry concerns a single T cell receptor (beta chain). The data stem from a study of blood T cells in healthy people across ages. The CDR3 consists of 11 residues. Germline V gene lookup returns CDR1 MDHEN and CDR2 SYDVKM. V was clipped by 6 bases and J by 7 bases, with 9 bases between them. Next came a second PCR, run for about 7 to 12 cycles, which used a sample-barcoded 5' primer along with a J-beta primer mix. TCRdb recomputed calls from the 5' RACE reads with MiXCR, one row per CDR3 protein. The sample has 900,000 to 950,000 distinct CDR3 sequences, around 29% seen once. Healthy Caucasians from Russia aged roughly 6 to 90 served as donors. This sample was shared with a second study, whose subject was T cells of mothers and their children. That report adds: Donors were a few healthy Caucasian mothers and their six children. Every mother produced more than 10 million TCR beta CDR3 reads, whereas every child provided some 3 million.

Sequenced sample: blood. The rearrangement uses TRBV28 and TRBJ1-1, with D possibly matching TRBD1 (5 bases). This TCR was sampled from a woman in her thirties or forties in good health. The CDR3 nucleotides read TGTGCCAGCAGCCTACAGGTTGAAGCTTTCTTT. It translates to CASSLQVEAFF.